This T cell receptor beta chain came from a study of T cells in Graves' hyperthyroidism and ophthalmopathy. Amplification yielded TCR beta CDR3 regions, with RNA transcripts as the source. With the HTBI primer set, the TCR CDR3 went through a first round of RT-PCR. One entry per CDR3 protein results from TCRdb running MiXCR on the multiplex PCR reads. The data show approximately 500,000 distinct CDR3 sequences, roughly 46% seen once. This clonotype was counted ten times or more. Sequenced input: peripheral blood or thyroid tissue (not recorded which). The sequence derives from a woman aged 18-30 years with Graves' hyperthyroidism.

The CDR3 DNA sequence: TGCAGTGCCCCGGCTACGACTAGCGCACACACCGGGGAGCTGTTTTTT. This gives the protein CSAPATTSAHTGELFF. The chain couples TRBV20-1 to TRBJ2-2; 8 nucleotides match TRBD2. The V and J ends lost 6 bases and 3 bases, in that order; junction bases with no gene match: 12. Germline CDR1 and CDR2: DFQATT and SNEGSKA (reference sequence). The CDR3 has 16 amino acids.